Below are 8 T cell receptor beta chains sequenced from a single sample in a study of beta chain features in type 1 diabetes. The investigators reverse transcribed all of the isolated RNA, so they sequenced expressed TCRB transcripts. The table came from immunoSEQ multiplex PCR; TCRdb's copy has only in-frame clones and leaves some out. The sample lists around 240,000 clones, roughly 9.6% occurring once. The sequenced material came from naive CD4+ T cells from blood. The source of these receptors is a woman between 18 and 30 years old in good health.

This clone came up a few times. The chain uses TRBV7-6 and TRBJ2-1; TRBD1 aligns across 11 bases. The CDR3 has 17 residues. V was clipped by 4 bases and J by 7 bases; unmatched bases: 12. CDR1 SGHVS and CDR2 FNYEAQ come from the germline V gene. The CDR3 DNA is TGTGCCAGCAGCTCCTATCCCGGACAGGGGGCGGGGAATGAGCAGTTCTTC. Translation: CASSSYPGQGAGNEQFF.

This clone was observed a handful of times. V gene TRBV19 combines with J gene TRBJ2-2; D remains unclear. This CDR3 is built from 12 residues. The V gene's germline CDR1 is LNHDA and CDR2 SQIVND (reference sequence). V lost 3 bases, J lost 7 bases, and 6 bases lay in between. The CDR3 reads CASSMSYGELFF. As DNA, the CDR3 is TGTGCCAGTAGTATGTCCTACGGGGAGCTGTTTTTT.

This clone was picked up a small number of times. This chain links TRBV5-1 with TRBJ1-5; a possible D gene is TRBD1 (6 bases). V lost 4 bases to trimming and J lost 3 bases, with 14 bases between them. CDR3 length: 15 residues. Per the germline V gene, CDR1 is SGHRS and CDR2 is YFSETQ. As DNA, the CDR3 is TGCGCCAGCAGCCGGGGGGCAGGGGACAATCAGCCCCAGCATTTT. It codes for CASSRGAGDNQPQHF.

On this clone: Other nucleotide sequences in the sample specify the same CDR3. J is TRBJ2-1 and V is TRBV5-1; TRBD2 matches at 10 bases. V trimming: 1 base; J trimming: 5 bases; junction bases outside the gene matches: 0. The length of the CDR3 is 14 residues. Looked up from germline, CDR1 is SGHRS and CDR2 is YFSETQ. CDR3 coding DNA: TGCGCCAGCAGCTTGACTAGCGGGAACAATGAGCAGTTCTTC. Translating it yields CASSLTSGNNEQFF.

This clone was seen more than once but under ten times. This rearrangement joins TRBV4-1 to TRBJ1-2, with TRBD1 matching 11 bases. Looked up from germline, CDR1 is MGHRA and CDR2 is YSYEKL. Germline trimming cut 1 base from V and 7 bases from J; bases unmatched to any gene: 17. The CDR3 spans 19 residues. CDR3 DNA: TGCGCCAGCAGCCAAGTTTGGGGACGAATAGGACAGGGGGCAGGTGGCTACACCTTC. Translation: CASSQVWGRIGQGAGGYTF.

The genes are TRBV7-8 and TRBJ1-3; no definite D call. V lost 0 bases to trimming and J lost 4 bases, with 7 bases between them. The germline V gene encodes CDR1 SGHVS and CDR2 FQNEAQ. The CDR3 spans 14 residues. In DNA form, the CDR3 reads TGTGCCAGCAGCTTAGCGCTTCAGGGAAACACCATATATTTT. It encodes CASSLALQGNTIYF.

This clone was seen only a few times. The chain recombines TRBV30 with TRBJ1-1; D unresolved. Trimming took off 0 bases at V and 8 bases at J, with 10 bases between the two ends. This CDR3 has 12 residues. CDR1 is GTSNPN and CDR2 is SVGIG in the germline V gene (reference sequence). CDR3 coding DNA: TGTGCCTGGAGTGTAGGCGGCCGGGAAGCTTTCTTT. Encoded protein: CAWSVGGREAFF.

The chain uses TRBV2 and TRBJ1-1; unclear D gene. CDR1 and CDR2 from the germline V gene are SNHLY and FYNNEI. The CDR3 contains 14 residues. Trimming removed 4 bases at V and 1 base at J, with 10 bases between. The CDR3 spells CASSVSAGNTEAFF. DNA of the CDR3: TGTGCCAGCAGTGTATCGGCGGGGAACACTGAAGCTTTCTTT.